The 29 T cell receptor beta chains below come from one sample, sequenced in a study of a mutant IDH1 vaccine in newly diagnosed glioma. Indicated time point: week 47, end of study. Mutant IDH1 20-mer peptide, at 300 ug, made up each vaccine dose, with topical imiquimod. Profiled with immunoSEQ multiplex PCR; TCRdb holds only in-frame clones, not every one. The data contain roughly 31,000 clones, around 82% of them singletons. The antigens these receptors bind are not known. This specimen consisted of PBMCs, obtained from a glioma patient whose treatment included an IDH1 peptide vaccine. These receptors were collected from a man under 40 with glioma.

The chain uses TRBV13 and TRBJ2-5, with a tentative D call TRBD1 (5 bases). This CDR3 has 14 residues. CDR1 is PRHDT and CDR2 is FYEKMQ in the germline V gene (reference sequence). Trimming stripped 1 base from V and 0 bases from J, with 6 bases between. DNA of the CDR3: TGTGCCAGCAGCTTAGAACAGGACCAAGAGACCCAGTACTTC. It yields the protein CASSLEQDQETQYF.

The CDR3 sequence is CASRAGTGWGTEAFF. The CDR3 nucleotides read TGTGCCAGCAGAGCTGGGACAGGCTGGGGGACTGAAGCTTTCTTT. J is TRBJ1-1 and V is TRBV25-1, with 8 bases aligning to TRBD1. CDR3 length equals 15 residues. CDR1 MGHDK and CDR2 SYGVNS come from the germline V gene. The trim removed 6 bases at V and 5 bases at J, leaving 11 bases unmatched.

The genes are TRBV6-1 and TRBJ1-6; maybe TRBD1 (5 bases). Germline CDR1 and CDR2: MNHNS and SASEGT. The CDR3 runs to 13 residues. V lost 8 bases and J lost 5, with 10 bases in between. In nucleotides, the CDR3 is TGTGCCAGCGGCGGAGGGGATAATTCACCCCTCCACTTT. It translates to CASGGGDNSPLHF.

This chain uses TRBV7-6 with TRBJ2-5; 12 positions match TRBD2. V shed 6 bases, J shed 0 bases, and the junction held 5 bases outside the gene matches. CDR1 is SGHVS, CDR2 FNYEAQ, per germline. The CDR3 runs to 16 residues. CDR3 region: CASSILAGGYQETQYF. The CDR3 nucleotides are TGTGCCAGCAGTATTCTAGCGGGAGGGTACCAAGAGACCCAGTACTTC.

The chain carries TRBV4-3 and TRBJ1-4; no reliable D call. CDR1 LGHNA and CDR2 YSLEER come from the germline V gene. The CDR3 sequence is 14 residues long. The germline V and J ends were trimmed by 4 bases and 0 bases, with 6 bases remaining between them. The CDR3 DNA is TGCGCCAGCAGCCCCCGACCAACTAATGAAAAACTGTTTTTT. The encoded protein is CASSPRPTNEKLFF.

This clone was counted a single time. The chain recombines TRBV5-8 with TRBJ1-5, with D unclear. The CDR3 is 11 amino acids. V was trimmed by 3 bases and J by 5 bases, leaving 3 bases between them. Germline V gives CDR1 SGHTS, CDR2 YDEGEE. Written as DNA, the CDR3 is TGTGCCAGCAGCTCGTATCAGCCCCAGCATTTT. Its protein is CASSSYQPQHF.

By proportion, this clone is medium-sized. This chain links TRBV4-3 with TRBJ1-1; 9 bases match TRBD1. V lost 1 base, J lost 6 bases, and 3 bases stayed unmatched. CDR3 length: 14 residues. Germline assignment: CDR1 LGHNA and CDR2 YSLEER. The DNA of the CDR3 is TGCGCCAGCAGCCAAGGAGACAGGGGGTCTGAAGCTTTCTTT. Its protein product is CASSQGDRGSEAFF.

The CDR3 sequence: CASSYSLSRLFF. The CDR3 DNA reads as TGTGCCAGCAGTTACTCCCTATCAAGGCTGTTCTTC. The chain links TRBV6-6 to TRBJ2-1, with unresolved D. The V and J ends lost 0 bases and 15 bases respectively, with 12 bases between them. The CDR3 consists of 12 residues. Germline V CDR1 and CDR2: MNHNY, SVGAGI (reference sequence).

This chain links TRBV6-5 with TRBJ2-7; possibly TRBD1 or TRBD2 for D (5 bases each). Germline CDR1 and CDR2: MNHEY and SVGAGI. The CDR3 runs 15 residues. Trimming stripped 0 bases from V and 3 bases from J, with 12 bases between. The CDR3: CASSYSSGRIYEQYF. In DNA form, the CDR3 reads TGTGCCAGCAGTTACTCGTCAGGGAGAATCTACGAGCAGTACTTC.

The CDR3 nucleotides read TGTGCCAGCAGCCGAGGAAATGAGCAGTTCTTC. This encodes CASSRGNEQFF. The chain combines TRBV6-6 with TRBJ2-1; D gene unclear. The germline V gene has CDR1 MNHNY and CDR2 SVGAGI (reference sequence). The V end lost 6 bases, the J end lost 7 bases, and 7 bases lay between the germline ends. This CDR3 region has 11 residues.

The chain employs TRBV4-3 and TRBJ1-4, with D possibly being TRBD1 (5 bases). V lost 4 bases, J lost 1 base, and 10 bases lay in between. In germline, CDR1 is LGHNA, CDR2 YSLEER. The CDR3 runs to 15 residues. CDR3 sequence: CASSPEGKTNEKLFF. DNA of the CDR3: TGCGCCAGCAGCCCGGAGGGGAAAACTAATGAAAAACTGTTTTTT.

The chain uses TRBV5-6 and TRBJ1-1; D is undetermined. V lost 9 bases and J 7 bases, leaving 28 bases between the germline ends. Per germline, CDR1 SGHDT and CDR2 YYEEEE. This CDR3 comprises 16 residues. The CDR3: CATWRRESVMSNEAFF. CDR3 DNA: TGTGCCACCTGGAGAAGGGAGTCTGTTATGTCTAATGAAGCTTTCTTT.

The rearrangement uses TRBV27 and TRBJ2-1, with a tentative D call TRBD2 (6 bases). With 2 bases removed from V and 5 bases from J, the gap between germline ends came to 13 bases. This CDR3 region has 15 residues. The V gene's germline CDR1 is MNHEY and CDR2 SMNVEV (reference sequence). The CDR3 is CASSLEAGAHNEQFF. The CDR3 DNA sequence: TGTGCCAGCAGTTTAGAAGCGGGTGCACACAATGAGCAGTTCTTC.

The chain links TRBV4-1 to TRBJ1-1; D gene uncertain. Trimming cost V 1 base and J 7 bases, with 16 bases left between them. The CDR3 is made up of 15 amino acids. The germline gives CDR1 MGHRA, CDR2 YSYEKL. This chain's CDR3 is CASSQGVAGGDEAFF. The CDR3 DNA is TGCGCCAGCAGCCAAGGAGTAGCGGGAGGAGATGAAGCTTTCTTT.

The V gene is TRBV11-2, the J gene TRBJ2-1, with 9 nucleotides matching TRBD2. Germline lookup yields CDR1 SGHAT and CDR2 FQNNGV. The CDR3 is 16 amino acids. After removal of 9 bases from V and 0 bases from J, the junction contained 9 bases not matched to a gene. The CDR3 sequence: CASLAGTKSSYNEQFF. The CDR3 coding sequence is TGTGCCAGTCTAGCGGGAACCAAAAGCTCCTACAATGAGCAGTTCTTC.

The V gene is TRBV2, the J gene TRBJ1-3; 9 bases map to TRBD1. The germline gives CDR1 SNHLY, CDR2 FYNNEI. This CDR3 is built from 15 residues. Trimming removed 6 bases from V and 5 bases from J; junction bases left unmatched: 8. The CDR3: CASRTPGQGRNTIYF. CDR3 in DNA: TGTGCCAGCAGGACTCCGGGACAGGGAAGAAACACCATATATTTT.

This chain links TRBV5-1 with TRBJ1-4; 7 bases are a match to TRBD1. V lost 3 bases and J lost 0; bases outside the gene matches: 8. CDR1 and CDR2 from the germline V gene are SGHRS and YFSETQ. The CDR3 has 17 residues. The CDR3 is CASSYTPGGSTNEKLFF. CDR3 nucleotide sequence: TGCGCCAGCAGCTACACACCAGGGGGATCAACTAATGAAAAACTGTTTTTT. Looking up the rest from reference TRBV5-1 and TRBJ1-4 gives the full variable domain: KAGVTQTPRYLIKTRGQQVTLSCSPISGHRSVSWYQQTPGQGLQFLFEYFSETQRNKGNFPGRFSGRQFSNSRSEMNVSTLELGDSALYLCASSYTPGGSTNEKLFFGSGTQLSVL.

The V call is TRBV2, the J call TRBJ1-5; the D is unclear. The CDR3 is made up of 15 amino acids. Germline lookup yields CDR1 SNHLY and CDR2 FYNNEI. The V end was cut by 6 bases, the J end by 1 base, with 13 bases between. CDR3 in amino acids: CASSNDQASNQPQHF. CDR3 sequence (DNA): TGTGCCAGCAGCAACGACCAGGCGAGCAATCAGCCCCAGCATTTT.

The chain combines TRBV4-3 with TRBJ2-6; TRBD1 matches 7 bases. The CDR3 runs 17 residues. With 1 base clipped from V and 3 bases from J, the junction kept 6 bases outside the gene matches. Germline V CDR1 and CDR2: LGHNA, YSLEER. The CDR3 protein is CASSQAARGRGANVLTF. Here the CDR3 DNA reads TGCGCCAGCAGCCAAGCAGCGAGGGGGCGTGGGGCCAACGTCCTGACTTTC.

V and J are TRBV19 and TRBJ2-7; 12 positions match TRBD1. V was pared by 6 bases and J by 2 bases, with 8 bases of the junction left unmatched. This CDR3 is built from 16 residues. In germline, CDR1 is LNHDA, CDR2 SQIVND (reference sequence). CDR3 nucleotide sequence: TGTGCCAGTAGCCTCGGGACAGGGGGCCCTACCTACGAGCAGTACTTC. It specifies CASSLGTGGPTYEQYF.

The genes are TRBV11-1 and TRBJ2-5; 12 bases map to TRBD2. Germline V CDR1 and CDR2: SGHAT, FQDESV (reference sequence). This CDR3 is 16 amino acids long. Trimming removed 5 bases from V and 3 bases from J; junction bases left unmatched: 7. CDR3 loop: CASSARLAGVKETQYF. The CDR3 nucleotides read TGTGCCAGCAGCGCCCGACTAGCGGGAGTAAAAGAGACCCAGTACTTC.

The chain carries TRBV9 and TRBJ1-5; 8 bases fit TRBD1. Germline loops: CDR1 SGDLS, CDR2 YYNGEE. This CDR3 has 15 residues. V shed 0 bases, J shed 4 bases, and the junction held 3 bases outside the gene matches. The CDR3 here is CASSVGDRTNQPQHF. The CDR3 nucleotides are TGTGCCAGCAGCGTAGGGGACAGGACGAATCAGCCCCAGCATTTT.

CDR3 sequence reads: CASSQTAGGNYGYTF. CDR3 DNA sequence: TGCGCCAGCAGCCAAACGGCAGGGGGCAACTATGGCTACACCTTC. The gene calls are TRBV4-1 and TRBJ1-2, with 8 bases matching TRBD1. The ends lost 2 bases at V and 2 bases at J; junction bases unmatched: 4. CDR3 size: 15 residues. CDR1 is MGHRA, CDR2 YSYEKL, per germline.

The chain recombines TRBV19 with TRBJ1-2, with a possible D match to TRBD1 (6 bases). Trimming cost V 7 bases and J 2 bases, with 14 bases left between them. Germline V gene sequence: CDR1 LNHDA, CDR2 SQIVND (reference sequence). This CDR3 has 14 residues. The CDR3 bases are TGTGCCAGTAACAGGGATGATGTCAACTATGGCTACACCTTC. This codes for CASNRDDVNYGYTF.

V gene TRBV28 combines with J gene TRBJ1-2; perhaps TRBD1 as D (5 bases). The CDR3 extends over 15 amino acids. Trimming took off 3 bases at V and 3 bases at J, with 14 bases between the two ends. Germline lookup yields CDR1 MDHEN and CDR2 SYDVKM. DNA of the CDR3: TGTGCCAGCAGTTTGAGAGGATCGGGACACTATGGCTACACCTTC. Its protein product is CASSLRGSGHYGYTF.

The chain joins TRBV7-9 to TRBJ1-5; tentative D call: TRBD1 (5 bases). V lost 6 bases to trimming and J lost 9 bases, with 12 bases between them. Looked up from germline, CDR1 is SEHNR and CDR2 is FQNEAQ (reference sequence). The CDR3 spans 12 residues. CDR3 DNA sequence: TGTGCCAGCAGTCCAGGGTTTTTGCCCCAGCATTTT. This gives the protein CASSPGFLPQHF.

J is TRBJ2-7 and V is TRBV18; no reliable D call. Per germline, CDR1 KGHSH and CDR2 LQKENI. The CDR3 has 13 residues. Trimming stripped 4 bases from V and 4 bases from J, with 11 bases between. For the CDR3, the DNA is TGTGCCAGCTCACAAGAGGCGTTTTACGAGCAGTACTTC. Protein product: CASSQEAFYEQYF.

The V gene is TRBV5-1, the J gene TRBJ1-1; 9 nucleotides match TRBD1. Germline loops: CDR1 SGHRS, CDR2 YFSETQ. Trimming took 7 bases from V and 1 from J; bases not matched to a gene: 5. CDR3 length: 14 amino acids. CDR3 residues: CASQQGAWNTEAFF. CDR3 DNA sequence: TGCGCCAGCCAACAGGGGGCATGGAACACTGAAGCTTTCTTT.

V usage is TRBV5-6 and J usage is TRBJ2-4, with D perhaps matching TRBD1 (5 bases). V was clipped by 7 bases and J by 4 bases, with 15 bases between them. This CDR3 spans 14 amino acids. Germline CDR1 and CDR2: SGHDT and YYEEEE. Written as DNA, the CDR3 is TGTGCCAGCTGGCCCCCAGGGCGGAAAAACATTCAGTACTTC. Translating it yields CASWPPGRKNIQYF.